This paragraph reports one T cell receptor beta chain. The V end lost 0 bases, the J end lost 8 bases, and 10 bases lay between the germline ends. The CDR3 is 13 amino acids. CDR1 and CDR2 from the germline V gene are LGHDT and YNNKEL (reference sequence). Original data processing: How many nucleated cells were present was estimated from reference gene primer amplification. Libraries were prepared by immunoSEQ multiplex PCR; TCRdb keeps only in-frame clonotypes and omits some of them. The V and J calls and the clone size are those of that table, but D and trimming were determined from the DNA. Found here are 100,000 to 120,000 clones, approximately 90% of them singletons; the top ten hold roughly 3.3%. These data originate in a study of blood T cell repertoires in COVID-19. Study context: Italy, Spain and the United States were the sources of the convalescent and acute COVID-19 samples. Sample material is recorded as cDNA or gDNA derived from T cells, B-cell-depleted T cells, or PBMCs.

The specimen sequenced was peripheral blood. The TCR sequence derives from a woman in her 50s with acute or convalescent COVID-19. J is TRBJ1-2 and V is TRBV3-1 (or the pseudogene TRBV3-2); tentatively, D is TRBD1 (5 bases). The CDR3 is CASSQDDRVGYTF. The CDR3 DNA follows: TGTGCCAGCAGCCAAGATGACAGAGTAGGCTACACCTTC.